Listed below are T cell receptor beta chains from one sample, sequenced in a study of T-cell reconstitution after alpha-beta-depleted transplantation in children. TCRdb itself ran the PCR reads through MiXCR, one entry per CDR3 protein. The repertoire includes about 440,000 distinct CDR3 sequences, approximately 42% of them detected once, and under 35% sits in the top ten. Sequenced here: PBMCs, sampled before TCRalphabeta/CD19-depleted stem cell transplant. These receptors originate from a girl aged 2 to 9 with aplastic anemia, due to receive a stem cell transplant. Both conserved end residues are part of each CDR3. Fields, in order: J gene, V gene, CDR3 protein.

TRBJ2-1	TRBV6-1	CASSPQYGDIIANEQFF
TRBJ2-5	TRBV20-1	CSARPLAGETQYF
TRBJ2-7	TRBV20-1	CSVRTSGGLYEQYF
TRBJ2-1	TRBV5-1	CASSSFGEKSNEQFF
TRBJ2-5	TRBV20-1	CSARDDRLQETQYF
TRBJ2-1	TRBV2	CASRAGQGTYNEQFF
TRBJ2-3	TRBV10-3	CAISAEGGSTDTQYF
TRBJ2-5	TRBV29-1	CSVVQGPETQYF
TRBJ2-1	TRBV28	CASSSPSYGLAGGFGQFF
TRBJ2-1	TRBV15	CATSIGGAEQFF
TRBJ1-1	TRBV7-2	CASRLHLRQVILTEAFF
TRBJ2-3	TRBV12-3/TRBV12-4	CASSLVRGGPSTDTQYF
TRBJ1-2	TRBV20-1	CSATTATNYGYTF
TRBJ2-2	TRBV9	CASSAGETGELFF
TRBJ2-5	TRBV15	CATSTVSSPETQYF
TRBJ1-1	TRBV20-1	CSARDGEVVLGAFF
TRBJ2-3	TRBV20-1	CSAKREAGGPRDTQYF
TRBJ2-6	TRBV11-2	CASSSYGSRGSGANVLTF
TRBJ2-3	TRBV6-5	CASSYGGTSTDTQYF
TRBJ2-3	TRBV6-1	CASSERTIGSSDTQYF
TRBJ2-1	TRBV5-1	CASSDGTAYNEQFF
TRBJ2-3	TRBV28	CASSLRRRRGTDTQYF
TRBJ2-1	TRBV20-1	CSARPPGGFAYNEQFF
TRBJ2-3	TRBV15	CATSRDQLVGADTQYF
TRBJ2-5	TRBV20-1	CSALQGRGETQYF
TRBJ2-7	TRBV7-3	CARGGTGKFYEQYF
TRBJ2-7	TRBV6-1	CASSVTVAYEQYF
TRBJ2-1	TRBV11-1	CASSSPGLAGPTNEQFF
TRBJ2-5	TRBV28	CASSFILAGLQETQYF
TRBJ1-1	TRBV28	CASRPIGTGGTNTEAFF
TRBJ1-1	TRBV12-3/TRBV12-4	CASSFRSTEAFF